These 31 T cell receptor beta chains came from one sample sequenced in a study of blood T cell repertoires in COVID-19. Generated by immunoSEQ multiplex PCR, the TCRdb table keeps only in-frame clones and is missing some. The sample holds over 200,000 clones, more than 70% seen once. Sequenced: peripheral blood. The source is a man older than 75 with acute or convalescent COVID-19.

V is TRBV30 and J is TRBJ1-6; D call uncertain. V was cut by 0 bases and J by 9 bases, with 6 bases left in between. CDR1 and CDR2 from the germline V gene are GTSNPN and SVGIG (reference sequence). The CDR3 is made up of 12 amino acids. CDR3 nucleotide sequence: TGTGCCTGGAGTGTAGAGGTTTCACCCCTCCACTTT. Translation: CAWSVEVSPLHF.

The rearrangement links TRBV6-5 to TRBJ1-2; 9 bases align to TRBD1. This CDR3 comprises 14 residues. CDR1 is MNHEY and CDR2 is SVGAGI in the germline V gene. V shed 6 bases and J 1 base; nucleotides not matched to a gene: 3. The CDR3 here is CASRRTGVNYGYTF. Here the CDR3 DNA reads TGTGCCAGCAGGAGGACAGGGGTTAACTATGGCTACACCTTC.

This clone has a handful of counts. The chain recombines TRBV3-1 (or the pseudogene TRBV3-2) with TRBJ1-2; a possible D gene is TRBD1 (6 bases). Germline lookup yields CDR1 LGHDT and CDR2 YNNKEL (reference sequence). V was shortened by 2 bases and J by 8 bases, with 15 bases between the two germline ends. The CDR3 is made up of 14 amino acids. CDR3 DNA: TGTGCCAGCAGCCAAACGCAGGGGTTCACGGGCTACACCTTC. It is translated as CASSQTQGFTGYTF.

V is TRBV3-1 (or the pseudogene TRBV3-2) and J is TRBJ2-2; D not certain. The CDR3 contains 13 residues. The germline CDR1 and CDR2 sequences are LGHDT and YNNKEL (reference sequence). V lost 4 bases, J lost 3 bases, and 6 bases lay in between. As DNA, the CDR3 is TGTGCCAGCAGCCCGGTCGACACCGGGGAGCTGTTTTTT. It codes for CASSPVDTGELFF.

This clone was seen only a few times. The rearrangement joins TRBV18 to TRBJ2-1, with TRBD1 matching over 8 bases. V dropped 2 bases and J dropped 8; count of bases not matched to a gene: 11. CDR1 is KGHSH, CDR2 LQKENI, per germline. There are 16 residues in the CDR3. The CDR3 region has the DNA TGTGCCAGCTCACCATACTCGGGACAGGTAGGGGATGAGCAGTTCTTC. This sequence encodes CASSPYSGQVGDEQFF.

The chain uses TRBV6-5 and TRBJ1-4, with 7 bases aligning to TRBD1. Germline values: CDR1 MNHEY, CDR2 SVGAGI. The CDR3 covers 14 residues. V shed 7 bases, J shed 7 bases, and the junction held 9 bases outside the gene matches. The CDR3 is CASNRQGGGEKLFF. The CDR3 DNA is TGTGCCAGCAATAGACAGGGCGGCGGTGAAAAACTGTTTTTT.

The rearrangement uses TRBV6-5 and TRBJ1-1; D not certain. CDR3 length: 11 residues. Germline loops: CDR1 MNHEY, CDR2 SVGAGI. Trimming stripped 7 bases from V and 3 bases from J, with 6 bases between. CDR3 sequence: CASIADTEAFF. The CDR3 DNA reads as TGTGCCAGCATTGCGGACACTGAAGCTTTCTTT.

For the CDR3, the DNA is TGCGCCAGCAGCTCCGGGACTAGCGGGGCAACAGATACGCAGTATTTT. Protein sequence: CASSSGTSGATDTQYF. The chain employs TRBV5-1 and TRBJ2-3; TRBD2 matches 13 bases. This CDR3 has 16 residues. Trimming at V came to 3 bases and at J to 3 bases, leaving 4 bases not matched to a gene. Germline-derived CDR1 and CDR2 are SGHRS and YFSETQ.

This clone showed up just once. For the CDR3, the DNA is TGTGCCAGTAGTAGCCCTCTCCTAGCGAGCACAGATACGCAGTATTTT. It translates to CASSSPLLASTDTQYF. The rearrangement links TRBV19 to TRBJ2-3; a weak D match, TRBD2 (6 bases). This CDR3 is 16 amino acids long. The ends were cut back, 4 bases at V and 0 bases at J, with 14 bases in the middle. Germline lookup yields CDR1 LNHDA and CDR2 SQIVND (reference sequence).

This clone has just a few counts. The chain uses TRBV7-3 and TRBJ1-6; D is possibly TRBD1 (6 bases). V was cut by 3 bases and J by 7 bases, with 10 bases left in between. The CDR3 spans 14 residues. Looked up from germline, CDR1 is SGHTA and CDR2 is FQGTGA. The CDR3 nucleotides read TGTGCCAGCAGCTTTGGACAGAGAAATTCACCCCTCCACTTT. Its protein product is CASSFGQRNSPLHF.

The CDR3, as DNA: TGTGCCAGCAGTTTAACAGCTGGAAACACCATATATTTT. Encoded protein: CASSLTAGNTIYF. This chain links TRBV27 with TRBJ1-3; no clear D gene. Per the germline V gene, CDR1 is MNHEY and CDR2 is SMNVEV (reference sequence). Trimming cost V 2 bases and J 2 bases, with 4 bases left between them. CDR3 size: 13 residues.

J is TRBJ1-2 and V is TRBV21-1; the table's D call of TRBD1 was not tested on the DNA. TRBV21-1 is a pseudogene locus. The CDR3 loop spans 16 amino acids. The CDR3 sequence: CASSKNSSTGSYGYTF. In nucleotides, the CDR3 is TGTGCCAGCAGCAAAAACTCCTCGACAGGCAGCTATGGCTACACCTTC.

The genes are TRBV5-1 and TRBJ2-1, with unresolved D. The CDR3 length is 13 residues. With 0 bases removed from V and 14 bases from J, the gap between germline ends came to 15 bases. Per germline, CDR1 SGHRS and CDR2 YFSETQ. The CDR3 DNA sequence: TGCGCCAGCAGCTTGGATACCCAAGCAGGAAAGTTCTTC. Amino acid sequence: CASSLDTQAGKFF.

The chain uses TRBV7-8 and TRBJ1-1; D unresolved. This CDR3 is built from 15 residues. Germline values: CDR1 SGHVS, CDR2 FQNEAQ. Trimming took off 3 bases at V and 1 base at J, with 12 bases between the two ends. The CDR3: CASSFGGPANTEAFF. The CDR3, as DNA: TGTGCCAGCAGCTTCGGCGGGCCGGCGAACACTGAAGCTTTCTTT. Full variable domain (rest looked up from reference TRBV7-8 and TRBJ1-1): GAGVSQSPRYKVAKRGQDVALRCDPISGHVSLFWYQQALGQGPEFLTYFQNEAQLDKSGLPSDRFFAERPEGSVSTLKIQRTQQEDSAVYLCASSFGGPANTEAFFGQGTRLTVV.

The chain links TRBV28 to TRBJ2-1; 11 bases are a match to TRBD2. V lost 2 bases, J lost 0 bases, and 9 bases stayed unmatched. The CDR3 spans 19 residues. The germline V gene encodes CDR1 MDHEN and CDR2 SYDVKM. Written as DNA, the CDR3 is TGTGCCAGCAGTTTACGGGGTAGCGGGAGGGGTCGCTCCTACAATGAGCAGTTCTTC. It codes for CASSLRGSGRGRSYNEQFF.

The CDR3, as DNA: TGTGCCAGCGGGTCGACAGGGTACTCCTACAATGAGCAGTTCTTC. Its translation is CASGSTGYSYNEQFF. V usage is TRBV5-5 and J usage is TRBJ2-1, with 7 bases matching TRBD1. The V gene's germline CDR1 is SGHKS and CDR2 YYEKEE (reference sequence). The V segment lost 7 bases and the J segment 0 bases; nucleotides outside the gene matches: 7. There are 15 residues in the CDR3.

The genes are TRBV7-9 and TRBJ1-1; 8 bases are a match to TRBD1. Trimming cost V 5 bases and J 0 bases; bases outside gene matches: 5. In germline, CDR1 is SEHNR, CDR2 FQNEAQ (reference sequence). CDR3 length: 15 residues. As DNA, the CDR3 is TGTGCCAGCAGCCGGACAGGGACCATGAACACTGAAGCTTTCTTT. It translates to CASSRTGTMNTEAFF.

This clone was detected only once. The chain couples TRBV9 to TRBJ2-2; D is uncertain. This CDR3 contains 15 residues. Trimming removed 0 bases at V and 0 bases at J, with 6 bases between. Per the germline V gene, CDR1 is SGDLS and CDR2 is YYNGEE. For the CDR3, the DNA is TGTGCCAGCAGCGTAGGGCAGGCGAACACCGGGGAGCTGTTTTTT. Protein product: CASSVGQANTGELFF.

In this sample, this clone turned up a few times. The chain has TRBV7-8 and TRBJ1-6; D not certain. Deletions cut 2 bases from V and 6 bases from J, with 11 bases between. The CDR3 has 15 residues. Germline CDR1 and CDR2: SGHVS and FQNEAQ. CDR3 sequence (DNA): TGTGCCAGCAGCTTAATGTCCGGCGGTAATTCACCCCTCCACTTT. This gives the protein CASSLMSGGNSPLHF.

In nucleotides, the CDR3 is TGTGCCAGCAGCTTGCCGACAGGGAACACTGAAGCTTTCTTT. Its protein product is CASSLPTGNTEAFF. The chain employs TRBV5-4 and TRBJ1-1; weak D call: TRBD1 (6 bases). The CDR3 loop spans 14 amino acids. The germline V and J ends were trimmed by 1 base and 1 base, with 8 bases remaining between them. Germline V lookup: CDR1 SGHNT, CDR2 YYREEE (reference sequence).

The chain has TRBV28 and TRBJ1-1; D uncertain. This CDR3 has 13 amino acids. The V end was cut by 8 bases, the J end by 0 bases, with 10 bases between. Germline CDR1 reads MDHEN; CDR2 reads SYDVKM. The CDR3 reads CASSGGMNTEAFF. In DNA, the CDR3 is TGTGCCAGCTCGGGAGGAATGAACACTGAAGCTTTCTTT.

V usage is TRBV7-9 and J usage is TRBJ2-5, with 14 bases lining up with TRBD2. The germline CDR1 and CDR2 sequences are SEHNR and FQNEAQ (reference sequence). With 5 bases clipped from V and 2 bases from J, the junction kept 7 bases outside the gene matches. The CDR3 runs 17 residues. The CDR3 protein is CASSRGLAGVRQETQYF. The CDR3 nucleotides are TGTGCCAGCAGCCGGGGACTAGCGGGGGTCAGGCAAGAGACCCAGTACTTC.

This chain uses TRBV3-1 (or the pseudogene TRBV3-2) with TRBJ2-2; D perhaps matches TRBD1 (5 bases). V was clipped by 3 bases and J by 4 bases, with 9 bases between them. The CDR3 totals 14 residues. Looked up from germline, CDR1 is LGHDT and CDR2 is YNNKEL (reference sequence). The CDR3 region has the DNA TGTGCCAGCAGCCAGCTCAGGGCCACCGGGGAGCTGTTTTTT. Amino acid sequence: CASSQLRATGELFF.

Comments on this clone: A junction boundary mismatches the germline segment, possibly from a read error. CDR3 region: CASSLTIQDPVRAF. Here the CDR3 DNA reads TGTGCTAGCAGCTTAACCATACAGGATCCCGTCAGGGCTTTT. V usage is TRBV7-7 and J usage is TRBJ2-3, with a possible D match to TRBD1 (5 bases). The germline gives CDR1 SSHAT, CDR2 FNYEAQ (reference sequence). This CDR3 spans 14 amino acids.

This chain links TRBV7-8 with TRBJ1-5; TRBD1 aligns across 8 bases. V was pared by 5 bases and J by 4 bases, with 4 bases of the junction left unmatched. This CDR3 is built from 14 residues. CDR1 and CDR2 from the germline V gene are SGHVS and FQNEAQ. In DNA form, the CDR3 reads TGTGCCAGCAGCACCGGACAGGGTAATCAGCCCCAGCATTTT. This sequence encodes CASSTGQGNQPQHF.

This clone has just one count. The chain links TRBV5-1 to TRBJ2-7; 8 nucleotides line up with TRBD2. The CDR3 length is 14 residues. Germline CDR1 reads SGHRS; CDR2 reads YFSETQ. V was clipped by 5 bases and J by 7 bases; unmatched bases: 11. CDR3 bases: TGCGCCAGCAGTGTAGGCGGGGGGAACAATGAGCAGTACTTC. Translating it yields CASSVGGGNNEQYF.

This clone was counted ten times or more. The chain recombines TRBV4-1 with TRBJ2-2; tentatively, D is TRBD1 (6 bases). The CDR3 length is 15 residues. The germline CDR1 and CDR2 sequences are MGHRA and YSYEKL. Deletions cut 1 base from V and 7 bases from J, with 13 bases between. CDR3 in amino acids: CASSQVWGQGGELFF. The CDR3 DNA is TGCGCCAGCAGCCAAGTCTGGGGGCAAGGCGGGGAGCTGTTTTTT.

The chain uses TRBV5-1 and TRBJ2-7, with D unresolved. Per germline, CDR1 SGHRS and CDR2 YFSETQ. The V end lost 0 bases, the J end lost 3 bases, and 7 bases lay between the germline ends. The CDR3 extends over 13 amino acids. The CDR3 protein is CASSLDSDYEQYF. The CDR3 nucleotides read TGCGCCAGCAGCTTGGACTCCGACTACGAGCAGTACTTC.

This sequence joins TRBV7-9 and TRBJ2-3; 14 bases match TRBD2. This CDR3 has 16 amino acids. V was clipped by 6 bases and J by 3 bases; unmatched bases: 5. Germline values: CDR1 SEHNR, CDR2 FQNEAQ (reference sequence). The CDR3 DNA sequence: TGTGCCAGCAGTTGGGGACTAGCGGGAGTTACAGATACGCAGTATTTT. The encoded protein is CASSWGLAGVTDTQYF.

As regards this clone: One end of the junction does not line up with germline, which may come from a read error. This chain links TRBV7-7 with TRBJ2-1, with 7 positions matching TRBD2. The CDR3 runs to 18 residues. CDR1 and CDR2 (germline): SSHAT, FNYEAQ (reference sequence). The CDR3 sequence: CASSPQAGSGGTHNEQFF. The CDR3, as DNA: TGTGCTAGCAGCCCTCAGGCTGGGTCGGGGGGTACTCACAATGAGCAGTTCTTC.

V is TRBV6-5 and J is TRBJ2-7; TRBD2 might be the D (6 bases). CDR3 length: 15 amino acids. V shed 3 bases and J shed 2 bases, with 14 bases lying between them. CDR1 and CDR2 from the germline V gene are MNHEY and SVGAGI. Here the CDR3 DNA reads TGTGCCAGCAGTTATAGTACTAGCCGGACCTACGAGCAGTACTTC. Its translation: CASSYSTSRTYEQYF.